This TCR beta chain was retrieved from a study of shared clonotypes between healthy human individuals. Details on this clone: Antigen: not known.

Study conclusions and caveats: Unshared clonotypes carried lower generation probabilities than those common to all four donors. Among the subsets, naive ones generally showed larger estimated richness than memory ones.

The assay used deep level. Every subset's genomic DNA went evenly onto several immunoSEQ plates. The protocol was immunoSEQ multiplex PCR, while the TCRdb copy is restricted to in-frame clones and leaves out a portion. The sample includes more than 1,200,000 clones, about 98.5% of them seen just once. V lost 0 bases and J lost 9; bases outside the gene matches: 15. Germline V gives CDR1 LNHNV, CDR2 YYDKDF (reference sequence). CDR3 length equals 18 residues. The chain employs TRBV15 and TRBJ2-2; 8 bases are a match to TRBD1. The clonotype was recovered from a man aged 30 to 39 in good health. The source material was naive CD4+ T cells sorted from blood. Subset meaning: CD45RA+ positively selected. DNA of the CDR3: TGTGCCACCAGCAGAGATCTGCCGAGGACAGGGAACTGGCGGGAGCTGTTTTTT. It is translated as CATSRDLPRTGNWRELFF.